This T cell receptor beta chain was profiled in a study of T cell repertoires in cytomegalovirus infection. Study at large: CMV infection plus the matching HLA type was flagged by public TCR beta signatures. Study outcomes and limitations: In two of eight donors, the top clonotype was HLA-C-restricted CMV-specific. Summed public TCR beta family frequency identified CMV carriers bearing the relevant HLA.

Comment on this clonotype: Its antigen is not known.

Germline V lookup: CDR1 SQVTM, CDR2 ANQGSEA. The CDR3 has 15 residues. Trimming cost V 2 bases and J 4 bases, with 17 bases left between them. TCRdb re-called the reads with MiXCR, one entry per CDR3 protein. The sample includes 150,000 to 200,000 distinct CDR3 sequences, roughly a sixth of them seen just once. The sample comprised CD8+ T cells from PBMCs. This clonotype was obtained from a human donor in good health (CMV status not recorded). Some clones in this sample may be carry-over from other donors' samples. The chain is built from TRBV29-1 and TRBJ1-2; D uncertain. The CDR3, as DNA: TGCAGCGTTGAATCCCGGGATGCCCGGGGCTATGGCTACACCTTC. It codes for CSVESRDARGYGYTF. The full variable domain, rest sourced from reference TRBV29-1 and TRBJ1-2, is SAVISQKPSRDICQRGTSLTIQCQVDSQVTMMFWYRQQPGQSLTLIATANQGSEATYESGFVIDKFPISRPNLTFSTLTVSNMSPEDSSIYLCSVESRDARGYGYTFGSGTRLTVV.